This T cell receptor beta chain was retrieved from a study of blood T cell repertoires in COVID-19. Across the whole study: COVID-19 samples collected from the United States, Italy and Spain covered acute and convalescent phases. The cDNA or gDNA used as material had been derived from T cells, B-cell-depleted T cells, or PBMCs.

As originally analysed: Reference gene primer amplification gave nucleated cell count estimates. Only in-frame clones appear in the TCRdb table, and some are missing; sequencing was by immunoSEQ multiplex PCR. V and J calls and clone size are given by that table; D and trimming were obtained from the DNA. The sample holds roughly 280,000 clones, 89% seen once. The CDR3 runs 16 residues. The junction had 5 bases not matched to a gene; V was cut back by 2 bases and J by 2 bases. The germline gives CDR1 LGHNA, CDR2 YNFKEQ. The V call is TRBV4-2, the J call TRBJ2-3; 9 bases are a match to TRBD2. Sequencing was performed on peripheral blood. The TCR was taken from a man aged 50 to 60 with acute or convalescent COVID-19. The CDR3 region has the DNA TGTGCCAGCAGCCAACCTGCGGGGGGGCCCACAGATACGCAGTATTTT. Residues: CASSQPAGGPTDTQYF.